One sample yielded the 31 T cell receptor beta chains listed below, sequenced in a study of response to subunit inactivated influenza vaccine. In TCRdb, the RT-PCR reads were re-called with MiXCR into one record per CDR3 protein. The sample records 750,000 to 850,000 distinct CDR3 sequences, 18% being singletons. The source was PBMCs from blood, collected 4 to 6 days after vaccination. The receptors derive from a middle-aged man who received an inactivated influenza vaccine.

Many counts were recorded for this clonotype. The chain links TRBV20-1 to TRBJ2-4; D is ambiguous. Trimming removed 3 bases from V and 6 bases from J, with 15 bases in between. The CDR3 is made up of 14 amino acids. CDR1 and CDR2 (germline): DFQATT, SNEGSKA (reference sequence). The CDR3 DNA sequence: TGCAGTGCTAGGGCGAGGCCCCCGGGAAACATTCAGTACTTC. This encodes CSARARPPGNIQYF.

In this sample, this clonotype turned up a few times. The chain carries TRBV7-9 and TRBJ2-5; D is unclear. The CDR3 length is 14 residues. V dropped 1 base and J dropped 1 base, with 7 bases sitting between them. Germline assignment: CDR1 SEHNR and CDR2 FQNEAQ (reference sequence). The CDR3 DNA reads TGTGCCAGCAGCTTAGGTGACGGCCAAGAGACCCAGTACTTC. Translation gives CASSLGDGQETQYF.

This clonotype was picked up many times. The genes are TRBV5-1 and TRBJ2-5; 7 bases are a match to TRBD2. The V and J ends lost 4 bases and 5 bases, in that order; junction bases with no gene match: 8. Germline CDR1 is SGHRS and CDR2 is YFSETQ. The CDR3 is made up of 14 amino acids. This CDR3 reads CASSRGLLGETQYF. CDR3 nucleotide sequence: TGCGCCAGCAGCAGGGGACTATTAGGCGAGACCCAGTACTTC.

This clonotype was found a few times. This chain uses TRBV11-2 with TRBJ2-1; D ambiguous. CDR3 length: 12 residues. V dropped 5 bases and J dropped 9 bases, with 11 bases sitting between them. In germline, CDR1 is SGHAT, CDR2 FQNNGV. CDR3 DNA sequence: TGTGCCAGCAGCCAAGGAGTTGGTGAGCAGTTCTTC. Its translation is CASSQGVGEQFF.

This clonotype has only a few counts. The CDR3 here is CASSQIRKIGPRSSGNTIYF. Here the CDR3 DNA reads TGCGCCAGCAGCCAAATACGCAAGATAGGACCACGGAGCTCTGGAAACACCATATATTTT. The chain employs TRBV4-1 and TRBJ1-3, with no clear D. The CDR3 covers 20 residues. Germline assignment: CDR1 MGHRA and CDR2 YSYEKL. Trimming took 2 bases from V and 0 from J, leaving 23 bases between them.

V and J are TRBV10-3 and TRBJ2-3; 16 bases are a match to TRBD2. Germline-derived CDR1 and CDR2 are ENHRY and SYGVKD. V lost 5 bases, J lost 8 bases, and 10 bases stayed unmatched. There are 17 residues in the CDR3. The CDR3 DNA sequence: TGTGCCATCAGTCCCGGGGGGACTAGCGGGGGGGCGGGTACGCAGTATTTT. It yields the protein CAISPGGTSGGAGTQYF.

The chain uses TRBV6-1 and TRBJ2-7; 8 bases are a match to TRBD2. CDR1 and CDR2 from the germline V gene are MNHNS and SASEGT. V lost 2 bases to trimming and J lost 3 bases; unmatched junction nucleotides: 6. This CDR3 is 15 amino acids long. The CDR3: CASSEIASGFYEQYF. Written as DNA, the CDR3 is TGTGCCAGCAGTGAAATAGCTAGCGGGTTCTACGAGCAGTACTTC.

This clonotype showed up just a few times. The CDR3 bases are TGTGCCAGCAGCTTAGCGAATACGAGGAACTATGGCTACACCTTC. Translated: CASSLANTRNYGYTF. The chain carries TRBV7-2 and TRBJ1-2; D is ambiguous. Germline CDR1 is SGHTA and CDR2 is FQGNSA. The CDR3 is made up of 15 amino acids. Trimming removed 0 bases from V and 2 bases from J, with 10 bases in between.

This rearrangement joins TRBV4-3 to TRBJ2-7; D is unclear. The CDR3 is 16 residues long. The V end lost 1 base, the J end lost 0 bases, and 13 bases lay between the germline ends. Germline CDR1 is LGHNA and CDR2 is YSLEER. CDR3 sequence reads: CASSQAPPPNSYEQYF. The CDR3 DNA is TGCGCCAGCAGCCAAGCCCCTCCGCCTAACTCCTACGAGCAGTACTTC.

The V and J genes are TRBV9 and TRBJ2-1, with 10 bases aligning to TRBD2. With 4 bases clipped from V and 9 bases from J, the junction kept 10 bases outside the gene matches. Germline CDR1 reads SGDLS; CDR2 reads YYNGEE. The CDR3 totals 15 residues. This CDR3 is CASSMGLAGVAEQFF. The CDR3 nucleotides read TGTGCCAGCAGCATGGGGCTAGCGGGAGTGGCTGAGCAGTTCTTC.

The table lists this clonotype with a few counts. V and J are TRBV30 and TRBJ2-7; TRBD1 agrees at 7 bases. The CDR3 is 13 amino acids. Germline values: CDR1 GTSNPN, CDR2 SVGIG (reference sequence). V shed 5 bases, J shed 0 bases, and the junction held 4 bases outside the gene matches. CDR3 residues: CAWEDRASYEQYF. The DNA of the CDR3 is TGTGCCTGGGAAGACAGGGCCTCCTACGAGCAGTACTTC. The full variable domain, completed using reference TRBV30 and TRBJ2-7, is SQTIHQWPATLVQPVGSPLSLECTVEGTSNPNLYWYRQAAGRGLQLLFYSVGIGQISSEVPQNLSASRPQDRQFILSSKKLLLSDSGFYLCAWEDRASYEQYFGPGTRLTVT.

The rearrangement links TRBV10-3 to TRBJ1-6; D ambiguous. CDR1 is ENHRY, CDR2 SYGVKD, per germline. The CDR3 spans 14 residues. The V and J ends lost 3 bases and 0 bases respectively, with 3 bases between them. The CDR3 nucleotides read TGTGCCATCAGTGAAAACTCCTATAATTCACCCCTCCACTTT. Protein product: CAISENSYNSPLHF.

In this sample, this clonotype turned up a few times. The DNA for the CDR3 is TGTGCCAGCAGCGCACAGGGCGGGCCTAACACCGGGGAGCTGTTTTTT. As protein: CASSAQGGPNTGELFF. This chain joins TRBV7-2 and TRBJ2-2, with D possibly matching TRBD1 (6 bases). Trimming cost V 5 bases and J 2 bases, with 15 bases left between them. The CDR3 totals 16 residues. Germline V gives CDR1 SGHTA, CDR2 FQGNSA. The whole variable domain, filled in from reference TRBV7-2 and TRBJ2-2, reads GAGVSQSPSNKVTEKGKDVELRCDPISGHTALYWYRQSLGQGLEFLIYFQGNSAPDKSGLPSDRFSAERTGGSVSTLTIQRTQQEDSAVYLCASSAQGGPNTGELFFGEGSRLTVL.

The V call is TRBV6-5, the J call TRBJ2-1, with 9 nucleotides matching TRBD2. In germline, CDR1 is MNHEY, CDR2 SVGAGI. V lost 4 bases, J lost 5 bases, and 9 bases stayed unmatched. This CDR3 is built from 16 residues. The CDR3 region is CASSLTLAGGHNEQFF. The CDR3 DNA reads as TGTGCCAGCAGTTTAACCTTGGCGGGAGGGCACAATGAGCAGTTCTTC.

In this sample, this clonotype turned up a few times. The chain recombines TRBV24-1 with TRBJ2-5, with 7 bases lining up with TRBD2. CDR3 size: 15 residues. Trimming cost V 5 bases and J 5 bases; bases outside gene matches: 10. CDR1 and CDR2 from the germline V gene are KGHDR and SFDVKD. In DNA, the CDR3 is TGTGCCACCAGTGCCCCGAGAGGACTAGAGGAGACCCAGTACTTC. It yields the protein CATSAPRGLEETQYF.

Only a few counts were recorded for this clonotype. The chain has TRBV10-3 and TRBJ2-7, with TRBD1 identical over 8 bases. The CDR3 sequence is 14 residues long. The J segment lost 5 bases and the V segment lost 7 bases, leaving 10 bases of the junction unmatched. Germline CDR1 is ENHRY and CDR2 is SYGVKD. The CDR3 region is CAIMDREVSHEQYF. In nucleotides, the CDR3 is TGTGCCATCATGGACAGGGAGGTTTCCCACGAGCAGTACTTC.

This chain uses TRBV6-6 with TRBJ2-3; 8 nucleotides agree with TRBD1. The CDR3 contains 13 residues. Trimming took 6 bases from V and 5 from J; bases not matched to a gene: 4. Germline loops: CDR1 MNHNY, CDR2 SVGAGI (reference sequence). The DNA for the CDR3 is TGTGCCAGCAGCTGGACAGGGAGAGATACGCAGTATTTT. It encodes CASSWTGRDTQYF.

V usage is TRBV20-1 and J usage is TRBJ1-5, with D possibly matching TRBD1 (5 bases). The CDR3 is 13 residues long. The germline CDR1 and CDR2 sequences are DFQATT and SNEGSKA (reference sequence). Trimming took 6 bases from V and 5 from J, leaving 14 bases between them. The CDR3 nucleotides read TGCAGTGCCGACCGGTTGGGGGATCAGCCCCAGCATTTT. As protein: CSADRLGDQPQHF.

This clonotype has just a few counts. The J gene is TRBJ2-5, the V gene TRBV12-3 or TRBV12-4; no clear D. V shed 6 bases and J shed 5 bases, with 19 bases lying between them. There are 15 residues in the CDR3. CDR3 sequence reads: CASSYQDGLRETQYF. The CDR3 DNA follows: TGTGCCAGCAGCTACCAGGACGGGTTGCGGGAGACCCAGTACTTC.

The chain combines TRBV27 with TRBJ2-6, with D hard to call. Germline V gene sequence: CDR1 MNHEY, CDR2 SMNVEV (reference sequence). This CDR3 region has 19 residues. V was clipped by 5 bases and J by 0 bases, with 20 bases between them. The CDR3 DNA reads TGTGCCAGCAGTCCCTACCTTTCAGGCTGGGTCTCTGGGGCCAACGTCCTGACTTTC. Protein product: CASSPYLSGWVSGANVLTF.

The J gene is TRBJ2-1, the V gene TRBV7-8; 9 nucleotides match TRBD1. Germline lookup yields CDR1 SGHVS and CDR2 FQNEAQ. J gave up 9 bases and V 1 base, and 10 bases lay outside the gene matches. The CDR3 sequence is 16 residues long. CDR3 nucleotide sequence: TGTGCCAGCAGCTTAGTGGGGGACAGGGTCCGCGGTGAGCAGTTCTTC. Residues: CASSLVGDRVRGEQFF.

Ten or more counts support this clonotype. The chain recombines TRBV28 with TRBJ2-3; maybe TRBD2 (5 bases). Germline loops: CDR1 MDHEN, CDR2 SYDVKM. This CDR3 is 14 amino acids long. V lost 3 bases and J 4 bases, leaving 11 bases between the germline ends. The CDR3 DNA reads TGTGCCAGCAGTTTCGGAGGTCGACCAGATACGCAGTATTTT. Encoded protein: CASSFGGRPDTQYF.

The CDR3 spells CASSSPALATQYF. CDR3 DNA: TGTGCCAGCAGTTCGCCCGCCCTTGCGACCCAGTACTTC. This chain connects TRBV28 to TRBJ2-5; the D is unclear. V gave up 4 bases and J gave up 7 bases, with 13 bases separating them. Germline V gene data show CDR1 as MDHEN and CDR2 as SYDVKM. The CDR3 consists of 13 residues.

V gene TRBV7-8 combines with J gene TRBJ2-3; D gene uncertain. The CDR3 extends over 12 amino acids. Germline V gene sequence: CDR1 SGHVS, CDR2 FQNEAQ. V shed 2 bases and J shed 6 bases, with 6 bases lying between them. The CDR3 is CASSLSWDTQYF. The CDR3 DNA is TGTGCCAGCAGCTTAAGCTGGGATACGCAGTATTTT.

The chain combines TRBV29-1 with TRBJ1-6, with D perhaps TRBD1 (6 bases). V lost 5 bases, J lost 11 bases, and 16 bases lay in between. The CDR3 sequence is 13 residues long. Germline-derived CDR1 and CDR2 are SQVTM and ANQGSEA. The CDR3 DNA is TGCAGCGTTCGTACGGGACAAAATACACCCCTCCACTTT. This sequence encodes CSVRTGQNTPLHF.

This clonotype was counted a few times. The chain has TRBV14 and TRBJ2-3, with D maybe TRBD1 (6 bases). The CDR3 is 15 amino acids. Germline CDR1 and CDR2: SGHDN and FVKESK. Trimming left V 4 bases short and J 6 bases short, with 17 bases between. The CDR3 sequence is CASSRDTSLVDTQYF. The CDR3 nucleotides are TGTGCCAGCAGCCGGGACACCTCCCTGGTCGATACGCAGTATTTT.

A remark on this clonotype: Compared with germline, one end of the junction differs, possibly owing to a read error. CDR3 DNA sequence: TGTGCCACCAGTGATTCCGAGACAGGGGATGAAGGAAGCTTC. Translation gives CATSDSETGDEGSF. This sequence joins TRBV24-1 and TRBJ1-2; 8 nucleotides line up with TRBD1. Germline assignment: CDR1 KGHDR and CDR2 SFDVKD. The CDR3 length is 14 residues.

The sample holds a few counts of this clonotype. The rearrangement uses TRBV30 and TRBJ2-7, with TRBD2 identical over 14 bases. J gave up 3 bases and V 5 bases, and 6 bases lay outside the gene matches. The CDR3 spans 15 residues. Germline CDR1 is GTSNPN and CDR2 is SVGIG (reference sequence). The CDR3, as DNA: TGTGCCTGGGGGACTAGCGGGAGTATCATCTACGAGCAGTACTTC. Protein product: CAWGTSGSIIYEQYF.

The table lists this clonotype with a count of one. J is TRBJ1-1 and V is TRBV4-1; no firm D call. Trimming shortened V by 1 base and J by 0 bases, and 6 bases separated the two germline ends. Per germline, CDR1 MGHRA and CDR2 YSYEKL. The CDR3 covers 14 residues. The CDR3 spells CASSQGTMNTEAFF. CDR3 nucleotide sequence: TGCGCCAGCAGCCAAGGAACTATGAACACTGAAGCTTTCTTT.

This clonotype was seen at least ten times. V usage is TRBV20-1 and J usage is TRBJ2-5; D call uncertain. The CDR3 runs 10 residues. Trimming cost V 6 bases and J 5 bases, with 7 bases left between them. Germline V gives CDR1 DFQATT, CDR2 SNEGSKA (reference sequence). The CDR3 region is CSAPWETQYF. The CDR3 DNA reads as TGCAGTGCCCCGTGGGAGACCCAGTACTTC.

This clonotype was seen only a few times. The chain joins TRBV12-3 or TRBV12-4 to TRBJ2-3; 8 bases align to TRBD2. J was trimmed by 0 bases and V by 2 bases; bases with no gene match: 10. The CDR3 consists of 18 residues. CDR3 amino acids: CASSLWAGGASSTDTQYF. CDR3 coding DNA: TGTGCCAGCAGTTTATGGGCGGGGGGAGCCTCTAGCACAGATACGCAGTATTTT.